The 13 T cell receptor beta chains below were found in one sample sequenced in a study of T and B cells in COVID-19 patients. From blood, about 250-550 ng of genomic DNA served as TRB template. Multiplex PCR with BIOMED2 TRB-A/B primer pools amplified TRB rearrangements. TCRdb fed the multiplex PCR reads into MiXCR, producing one record per CDR3 protein. This table holds about 23,000 distinct CDR3 sequences, 25% to 30% found once. The specimen was blood. Every receptor here comes from a human donor who had recovered from COVID-19.

This clonotype appeared a few times. The rearrangement links TRBV6-5 to TRBJ1-1; D is ambiguous. CDR1 MNHEY and CDR2 SVGAGI come from the germline V gene. V dropped 2 bases and J dropped 5 bases, with 6 bases sitting between them. The CDR3 sequence is 12 residues long. CDR3 sequence: CASSYTGTEAFF. Here the CDR3 DNA reads TGTGCCAGCAGTTACACCGGAACTGAAGCTTTCTTT.

This clonotype was observed a few times. This chain uses TRBV5-5 with TRBJ1-4; D might be TRBD1 (5 bases). The germline V gene encodes CDR1 SGHKS and CDR2 YYEKEE (reference sequence). This CDR3 region has 12 residues. The V gene lost 10 bases and the J gene lost 2 bases, with 9 bases spanning the gap. As DNA, the CDR3 is TGTGCCTCCGGGGGGACTAATGAAAAACTGTTTTTT. Amino acids: CASGGTNEKLFF.

The chain carries TRBV6-2 or TRBV6-3 and TRBJ2-7, with D perhaps matching TRBD1 (7 bases). V was pared by 7 bases and J by 2 bases, with 15 bases between. This CDR3 comprises 14 residues. The germline V gene has CDR1 MNHEY and CDR2 SVGEGT. In DNA, the CDR3 is TGTGCCAGCAATAGAGCAGGGGGGACCTACGAGCAGTACTTC. Its translation: CASNRAGGTYEQYF.

The chain carries TRBV15 and TRBJ1-5; no clear D gene. The germline CDR1 and CDR2 sequences are LNHNV and YYDKDF (reference sequence). The CDR3 is made up of 15 amino acids. Trimming cost V 4 bases and J 7 bases, with 17 bases left between them. CDR3 coding DNA: TGTGCCACCAGCACGTCCCGACCGACTAGGCAGCCCCAGCATTTT. Its protein product is CATSTSRPTRQPQHF.

In its sample, this clonotype is medium-sized. V is TRBV29-1 and J is TRBJ2-2, with TRBD1 as a possible D gene (5 bases). The germline gives CDR1 SQVTM, CDR2 ANQGSEA. Between the trimmed V and J ends, which lost 7 bases and 3 bases, there was a span of 12 bases. This CDR3 has 13 amino acids. CDR3 residues: CSGVAGYTGELFF. In nucleotides, the CDR3 is TGCAGCGGAGTGGCAGGGTACACCGGGGAGCTGTTTTTT.

The rearrangement joins TRBV6-1 to TRBJ1-5; D remains ambiguous. The CDR3 covers 13 residues. The V end lost 2 bases, the J end lost 2 bases, and 4 bases lay between the germline ends. Germline V gene sequence: CDR1 MNHNS, CDR2 SASEGT. The CDR3 bases are TGTGCCAGCAGTGAAATTGGCAATCAGCCCCAGCATTTT. Encoded protein: CASSEIGNQPQHF.

The chain couples TRBV11-1 to TRBJ1-1, with a weak D call TRBD1 (5 bases). Trimming took off 5 bases at V and 2 bases at J, with 18 bases between the two ends. Per germline, CDR1 SGHAT and CDR2 FQDESV (reference sequence). There are 16 residues in the CDR3. CDR3 DNA: TGTGCCAGCAGCCAGTCCCCGGGGGAGAGAAACACTGAAGCTTTCTTT. This gives the protein CASSQSPGERNTEAFF.

By proportion, this clonotype is medium-sized (0.01 to 0.1%). This rearrangement joins TRBV19 to TRBJ2-1; no clear D gene. CDR1 is LNHDA, CDR2 SQIVND, per germline (reference sequence). Trimming stripped 3 bases from V and 5 bases from J, with 14 bases between. The CDR3 totals 15 residues. CDR3: CASSMSFGVDNEQFF. The DNA for the CDR3 is TGTGCCAGTAGTATGTCGTTTGGGGTCGACAATGAGCAGTTCTTC.

V usage is TRBV7-9 and J usage is TRBJ2-7, with D perhaps matching TRBD1 or TRBD2 (5 bases each). Germline V CDR1 and CDR2: SEHNR, FQNEAQ (reference sequence). The CDR3 totals 12 residues. V was clipped by 5 bases and J by 6 bases, with 11 bases between them. The CDR3 here is CASSNYGGEQYF. CDR3 DNA sequence: TGTGCCAGCAGCAACTATGGGGGCGAGCAGTACTTC.

Note on this clonotype: An end of the junction differs from the germline gene, which may be a read error. V usage is TRBV5-1 and J usage is TRBJ2-1, with 10 bases lining up with TRBD1. The CDR3 consists of 14 residues. In germline, CDR1 is SGHRS, CDR2 YFSETQ. This chain's CDR3 is CASGLGTGDNEQFF. CDR3 in DNA: TGCGCCAGCGGCTTGGGGACAGGGGACAATGAGCAGTTCTTC.

This clonotype showed up just a few times. The CDR3 DNA follows: TGTGCCAGCAGCTTGGAACTCCCGAGCGAGCAGTACTTC. This codes for CASSLELPSEQYF. The chain recombines TRBV5-5 with TRBJ2-7, with D hard to call. This CDR3 comprises 13 residues. Trimming took 0 bases from V and 6 from J, leaving 10 bases between them. The germline V gene has CDR1 SGHKS and CDR2 YYEKEE (reference sequence).

CDR3 coding DNA: TGTGCCAGAAGATTAACAGGGCCGGGTGAAAAACTGTTTTTT. It is translated as CARRLTGPGEKLFF. This rearrangement joins TRBV6-1 to TRBJ1-4, with D maybe TRBD1 (6 bases). From germline, CDR1 is MNHNS and CDR2 SASEGT. The CDR3 covers 14 residues. Between the trimmed V and J ends, which lost 9 bases and 7 bases, there was a span of 18 bases.

This chain joins TRBV29-1 and TRBJ2-2; 11 bases map to TRBD2. Per the germline V gene, CDR1 is SQVTM and CDR2 is ANQGSEA. CDR3 length equals 17 residues. The V gene end was trimmed by 3 bases and the J gene end by 0 bases; junction bases not matched to a gene: 6. The chain's CDR3 is CSVDSSGGPTNTGELFF. The CDR3 DNA sequence: TGCAGCGTTGATTCTAGCGGGGGGCCAACGAACACCGGGGAGCTGTTTTTT.